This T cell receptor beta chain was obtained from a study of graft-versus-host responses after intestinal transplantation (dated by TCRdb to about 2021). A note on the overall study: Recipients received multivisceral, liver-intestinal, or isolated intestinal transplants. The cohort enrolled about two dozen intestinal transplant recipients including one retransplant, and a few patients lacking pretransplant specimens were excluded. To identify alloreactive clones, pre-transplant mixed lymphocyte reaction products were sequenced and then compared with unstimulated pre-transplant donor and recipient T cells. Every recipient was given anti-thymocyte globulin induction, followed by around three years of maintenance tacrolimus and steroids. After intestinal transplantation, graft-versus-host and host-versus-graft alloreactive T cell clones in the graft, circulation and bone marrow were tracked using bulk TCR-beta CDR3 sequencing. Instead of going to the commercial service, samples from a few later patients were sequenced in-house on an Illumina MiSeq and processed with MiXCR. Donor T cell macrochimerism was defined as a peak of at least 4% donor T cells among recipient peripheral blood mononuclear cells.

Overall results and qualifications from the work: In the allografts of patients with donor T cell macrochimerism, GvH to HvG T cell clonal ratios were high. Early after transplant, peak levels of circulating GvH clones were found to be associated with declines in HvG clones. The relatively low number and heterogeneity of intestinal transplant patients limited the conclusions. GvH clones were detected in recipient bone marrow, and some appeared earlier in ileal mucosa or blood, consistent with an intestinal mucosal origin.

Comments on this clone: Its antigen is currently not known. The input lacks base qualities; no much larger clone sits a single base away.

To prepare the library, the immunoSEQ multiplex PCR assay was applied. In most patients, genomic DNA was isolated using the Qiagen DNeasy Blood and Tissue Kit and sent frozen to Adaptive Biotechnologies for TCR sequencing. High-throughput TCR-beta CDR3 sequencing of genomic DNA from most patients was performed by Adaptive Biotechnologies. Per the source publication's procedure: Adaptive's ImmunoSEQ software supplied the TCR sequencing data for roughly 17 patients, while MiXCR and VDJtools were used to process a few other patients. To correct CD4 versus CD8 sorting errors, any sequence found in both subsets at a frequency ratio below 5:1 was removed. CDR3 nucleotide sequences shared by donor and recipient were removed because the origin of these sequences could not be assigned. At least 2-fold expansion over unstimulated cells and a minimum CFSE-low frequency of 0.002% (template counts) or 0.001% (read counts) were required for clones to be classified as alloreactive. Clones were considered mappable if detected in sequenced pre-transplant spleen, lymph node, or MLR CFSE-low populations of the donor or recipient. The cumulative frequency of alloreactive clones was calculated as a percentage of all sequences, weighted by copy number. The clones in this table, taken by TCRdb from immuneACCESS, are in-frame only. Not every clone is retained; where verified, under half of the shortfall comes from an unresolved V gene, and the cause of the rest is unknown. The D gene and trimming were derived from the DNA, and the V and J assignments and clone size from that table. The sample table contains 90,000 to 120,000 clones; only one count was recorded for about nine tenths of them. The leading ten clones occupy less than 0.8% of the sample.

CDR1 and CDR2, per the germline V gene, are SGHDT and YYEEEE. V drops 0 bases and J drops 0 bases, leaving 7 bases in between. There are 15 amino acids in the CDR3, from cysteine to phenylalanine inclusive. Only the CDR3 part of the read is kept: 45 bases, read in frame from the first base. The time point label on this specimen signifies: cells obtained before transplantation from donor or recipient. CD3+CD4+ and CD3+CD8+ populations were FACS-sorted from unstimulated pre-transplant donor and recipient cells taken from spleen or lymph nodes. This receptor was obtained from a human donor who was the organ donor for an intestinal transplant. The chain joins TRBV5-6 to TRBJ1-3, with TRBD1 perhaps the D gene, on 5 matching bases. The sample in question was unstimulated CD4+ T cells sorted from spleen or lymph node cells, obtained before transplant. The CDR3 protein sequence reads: CASSLVQGSGNTIYF. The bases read TGTGCCAGCAGCTTGGTGCAGGGCTCTGGAAACACCATATATTTT.